These 29 T cell receptor beta chains were sequenced from one sample in a study of T-cell memory formation after mild COVID-19. One entry per CDR3 protein, called by TCRdb with MiXCR from the 5' RACE reads. The sample includes some 330,000 distinct CDR3 sequences, under 25% of them seen just once. Material: PBMCs or a T cell subset sorted from them (not recorded which). The receptor set was obtained from an adult woman who had mild COVID-19 (a few samples of this study predate the infection). Cell type and time point are not known.

The rearrangement uses TRBV20-1 and TRBJ2-3; 12 positions agree with TRBD2. CDR1 is DFQATT, CDR2 SNEGSKA, per germline (reference sequence). Trimming at V came to 7 bases and at J to 6 bases, leaving 17 bases not matched to a gene. CDR3 length equals 17 residues. This chain's CDR3 is CSVARSSLAGGGDTQYF. The CDR3 DNA follows: TGCAGTGTCGCTCGCTCCTCTCTAGCGGGGGGGGGGGATACGCAGTATTTT.

This clonotype was seen a handful of times. J is TRBJ2-7 and V is TRBV24-1, with 8 bases that match TRBD2. Germline V gene data show CDR1 as KGHDR and CDR2 as SFDVKD. J was trimmed by 6 bases and V by 3 bases; bases with no gene match: 9. The CDR3 loop spans 15 amino acids. The CDR3 nucleotides are TGTGCCACCAGTGATAGCCGAGCGGGGGCCCTCGAGCAGTACTTC. It codes for CATSDSRAGALEQYF.

The V call is TRBV7-6, the J call TRBJ2-2; D is uncertain. CDR1 is SGHVS and CDR2 is FNYEAQ in the germline V gene. There are 14 residues in the CDR3. Trimming took off 3 bases at V and 2 bases at J, with 7 bases between the two ends. The CDR3 DNA follows: TGTGCCAGCAGCTTGTCAGTAAACACCGGGGAGCTGTTTTTT. It yields the protein CASSLSVNTGELFF.

This clonotype was observed a few times. The chain carries TRBV6-2 or TRBV6-3 and TRBJ2-7, with 11 bases fitting TRBD2. Germline CDR1 reads MNHEY; CDR2 reads SVGEGT. The ends lost 5 bases at V and 1 base at J; junction bases unmatched: 1. CDR3 length: 14 residues. CDR3 sequence (DNA): TGTGCCAGCAGTAGACTAGCGGGATCCTACGAGCAGTACTTC. Residues: CASSRLAGSYEQYF.

This chain links TRBV6-5 with TRBJ1-1; D not certain. The CDR3 extends over 15 amino acids. Germline CDR1 reads MNHEY; CDR2 reads SVGAGI. Trimming took 6 bases from V and 5 from J, leaving 19 bases between them. CDR3 coding DNA: TGTGCCAGCAGGGGATGGAGTAATATTGCGACTGAAGCTTTCTTT. It translates to CASRGWSNIATEAFF.

The genes are TRBV19 and TRBJ2-7, with TRBD2 as a possible D gene (6 bases). Trimming took 1 base from V and 7 from J, leaving 11 bases between them. The CDR3 totals 13 residues. In germline, CDR1 is LNHDA, CDR2 SQIVND (reference sequence). CDR3 sequence: CASSIAPRGEQYF. The DNA for the CDR3 is TGTGCCAGTAGTATAGCCCCTCGGGGGGAGCAGTACTTC.

In this sample, this clonotype turned up a few times. The chain combines TRBV13 with TRBJ2-1; D remains ambiguous. Trimming took 2 bases from V and 2 from J, leaving 10 bases between them. The CDR3 spans 15 residues. From germline, CDR1 is PRHDT and CDR2 FYEKMQ (reference sequence). The CDR3 spells CASSLRDPAYNEQFF. DNA of the CDR3: TGTGCCAGCAGCTTAAGGGATCCTGCCTACAATGAGCAGTTCTTC.

The genes are TRBV20-1 and TRBJ2-1; 8 nucleotides match TRBD2. Germline V gene data show CDR1 as DFQATT and CDR2 as SNEGSKA (reference sequence). This CDR3 region has 14 residues. Germline trimming cut 2 bases from V and 4 bases from J; bases unmatched to any gene: 4. This CDR3 is CSARWRGEYNEQFF. The CDR3 nucleotides are TGCAGTGCTAGATGGCGGGGGGAATACAATGAGCAGTTCTTC.

This clonotype came up many times. This chain joins TRBV12-3 or TRBV12-4 and TRBJ2-7; the D is unclear. The germline V and J ends were trimmed by 3 bases and 5 bases, with 5 bases remaining between them. CDR3 length: 11 residues. The CDR3 DNA follows: TGTGCCAGCAGTTTGTCTAACGAGCAGTACTTC. This gives the protein CASSLSNEQYF.

In this sample, this clonotype turned up many times. The rearrangement links TRBV12-3 or TRBV12-4 to TRBJ1-5, with 8 bases that match TRBD1. This CDR3 comprises 14 residues. V gave up 4 bases and J gave up 4 bases; unmatched junction bases: 3. CDR3 coding DNA: TGTGCCAGCAGTTCCGGGACAGGTAATCAGCCCCAGCATTTT. Protein product: CASSSGTGNQPQHF.

This clonotype was detected many times. The chain joins TRBV6-4 to TRBJ2-5, with 11 nucleotides matching TRBD2. The trim removed 6 bases at V and 1 base at J, leaving 4 bases unmatched. Germline V lookup: CDR1 MRHNA, CDR2 SNTAGT. This CDR3 is 15 amino acids long. The CDR3 sequence: CASSEGTSGQETQYF. The CDR3 bases are TGTGCCAGCAGCGAGGGGACTAGCGGCCAAGAGACCCAGTACTTC.

This clonotype came up many times. The chain employs TRBV12-3 or TRBV12-4 and TRBJ2-1; 14 nucleotides align to TRBD2. The V gene end was trimmed by 5 bases and the J gene end by 3 bases; junction bases not matched to a gene: 3. The CDR3 loop spans 16 amino acids. The CDR3 nucleotides are TGTGCCAGCAGTCCAGGGACTAGCGGGAGCTACAATGAGCAGTTCTTC. This translates into CASSPGTSGSYNEQFF.

The chain is built from TRBV15 and TRBJ1-2, with D uncertain. V was shortened by 1 base and J by 3 bases, with 6 bases between the two germline ends. The CDR3 has 13 amino acids. The germline V gene has CDR1 LNHNV and CDR2 YYDKDF (reference sequence). The DNA of the CDR3 is TGTGCCACCAGCAGAGCAGCCCACTATGGCTACACCTTC. Protein: CATSRAAHYGYTF.

In this sample, this clonotype turned up many times. CDR3 in amino acids: CASSLGGTSNQPQHF. The CDR3 DNA sequence: TGTGCCAGCAGCTTAGGGGGGACTAGCAATCAGCCCCAGCATTTT. The chain uses TRBV7-9 and TRBJ1-5; D is perhaps TRBD1 (5 bases). Trimming left V 1 base short and J 0 bases short, with 7 bases between. Germline V gene sequence: CDR1 SEHNR, CDR2 FQNEAQ (reference sequence). The length of the CDR3 is 15 residues.

This clonotype was seen a handful of times. The chain couples TRBV4-1 to TRBJ2-7; the match to TRBD2 covers 7 bases. Trimming took 1 base from V and 2 from J; bases not matched to a gene: 8. The CDR3 has 16 amino acids. Germline V gives CDR1 MGHRA, CDR2 YSYEKL. CDR3: CASSQGEGTIPYEQYF. DNA of the CDR3: TGCGCCAGCAGCCAAGGGGAGGGGACTATCCCCTACGAGCAGTACTTC.

This sequence joins TRBV5-5 and TRBJ2-5; possibly TRBD2 for D (5 bases). V was trimmed by 1 base and J by 5 bases, leaving 18 bases between them. CDR3 length equals 16 residues. Per the germline V gene, CDR1 is SGHKS and CDR2 is YYEKEE (reference sequence). The CDR3 DNA follows: TGTGCCAGCAGCTTGTTGGTGGGAGTCGAACTGGAGACCCAGTACTTC. This encodes CASSLLVGVELETQYF.

The rearrangement uses TRBV20-1 and TRBJ1-5; 7 bases line up with TRBD1. Germline V gene data show CDR1 as DFQATT and CDR2 as SNEGSKA (reference sequence). The V gene end was trimmed by 2 bases and the J gene end by 2 bases; junction bases not matched to a gene: 9. The CDR3 extends over 16 amino acids. CDR3 DNA: TGCAGTGCTAGAAGCAACAGGGGCACGGGCAATCAGCCCCAGCATTTT. Its protein product is CSARSNRGTGNQPQHF.

J is TRBJ2-3 and V is TRBV12-3 or TRBV12-4; D call uncertain. The CDR3 runs 18 residues. V was trimmed by 5 bases and J by 1 base, leaving 22 bases between them. As DNA, the CDR3 is TGTGCCAGCAGTACCCCAGGCGGCGCAGCCGAGCGCACAGATACGCAGTATTTT. It encodes CASSTPGGAAERTDTQYF.

The rearrangement joins TRBV14 to TRBJ1-2; D unresolved. Between the trimmed V and J ends, which lost 0 bases and 9 bases, there was a span of 14 bases. This CDR3 comprises 14 residues. In germline, CDR1 is SGHDN, CDR2 FVKESK. The CDR3 loop reads CASSQDLVRSRYTF. DNA of the CDR3: TGTGCCAGCAGCCAAGATCTAGTCAGGTCCCGCTACACCTTC. The full variable domain, completed using reference TRBV14 and TRBJ1-2, is EAGVTQFPSHSVIEKGQTVTLRCDPISGHDNLYWYRRVMGKEIKFLLHFVKESKQDESGMPNNRFLAERTGGTYSTLKVQPAELEDSGVYFCASSQDLVRSRYTFGSGTRLTVV.

V and J are TRBV6-5 and TRBJ2-1; D ambiguous. The CDR3 length is 16 residues. V was shortened by 2 bases and J by 4 bases, with 15 bases between the two germline ends. Germline loops: CDR1 MNHEY, CDR2 SVGAGI. The CDR3 sequence is CASSYLGWSPYNEQFF. CDR3 sequence (DNA): TGTGCCAGCAGTTACCTAGGGTGGTCCCCGTACAATGAGCAGTTCTTC.

The chain has TRBV20-1 and TRBJ2-7; no definite D call. V was trimmed by 3 bases and J by 2 bases, leaving 20 bases between them. Germline CDR1 reads DFQATT; CDR2 reads SNEGSKA (reference sequence). The CDR3 contains 16 residues. The CDR3 DNA sequence: TGCAGTGCTAGTCCGGGCCCCCGGGTGTGGCCCTACGAGCAGTACTTC. This encodes CSASPGPRVWPYEQYF.

The V call is TRBV29-1, the J call TRBJ2-7; D uncertain. The CDR3 runs 10 residues. The germline CDR1 and CDR2 sequences are SQVTM and ANQGSEA. The DNA for the CDR3 is TGCCCTGGACCAAGAAGGGAGCAGTACTTC. Protein sequence: CPGPRREQYF.

This clonotype was detected a few times. This chain connects TRBV6-2 or TRBV6-3 to TRBJ1-5, with 7 bases matching TRBD1. CDR3 length: 17 residues. Germline CDR1 and CDR2: MNHEY and SVGEGT. The V and J ends lost 0 bases and 2 bases, in that order; junction bases with no gene match: 7. The CDR3 is CASSYSANRGGNQPQHF. DNA for the CDR3: TGTGCCAGCAGTTACTCAGCGAACAGGGGTGGCAATCAGCCCCAGCATTTT.

In its sample, this clonotype was seen a few times. The V and J genes are TRBV4-3 and TRBJ2-1, with D unclear. The germline V gene encodes CDR1 LGHNA and CDR2 YSLEER. The CDR3 length is 16 residues. V shed 1 base and J shed 5 bases, with 15 bases lying between them. The CDR3 DNA is TGCGCCAGCAGCCAAGGTTCGCCTCCACCGGACAATGAGCAGTTCTTC. Its protein product is CASSQGSPPPDNEQFF.

This clonotype showed up just a few times. J is TRBJ2-2 and V is TRBV20-1, with 8 nucleotides matching TRBD1. Per the germline V gene, CDR1 is DFQATT and CDR2 is SNEGSKA (reference sequence). The CDR3 loop spans 16 amino acids. V lost 0 bases to trimming and J lost 7 bases; unmatched junction nucleotides: 10. CDR3 sequence: CSARDQAGGDIGELFF. The CDR3 nucleotides read TGCAGTGCTAGAGATCAAGCAGGGGGCGACATCGGGGAGCTGTTTTTT.

This clonotype showed up just a few times. CDR3 coding DNA: TGTGCCAGCAGCTTGCAGGGCACCACAGGGCCCAAACGAGAAGCTTTCTTT. This codes for CASSLQGTTGPKREAFF. The chain joins TRBV5-5 to TRBJ1-1; D may be TRBD1 (6 bases). CDR3 length: 17 amino acids. Germline V gives CDR1 SGHKS, CDR2 YYEKEE (reference sequence). V shed 1 base and J shed 8 bases, with 24 bases lying between them.

The chain employs TRBV27 and TRBJ2-7; D uncertain. Germline CDR1 reads MNHEY; CDR2 reads SMNVEV (reference sequence). V was pared by 5 bases and J by 4 bases, with 15 bases between. The CDR3 sequence is 14 residues long. The CDR3 sequence: CASSPSLMEYEQYF. The CDR3, as DNA: TGTGCCAGCAGTCCATCCCTTATGGAGTACGAGCAGTACTTC.

This clonotype was detected a few times. The V gene is TRBV4-1, the J gene TRBJ1-1; a possible D gene is TRBD1 (6 bases). Germline loops: CDR1 MGHRA, CDR2 YSYEKL. CDR3 size: 15 residues. The V end lost 0 bases, the J end lost 5 bases, and 13 bases lay between the germline ends. CDR3 sequence reads: CASSQDIGGRTEAFF. The DNA for the CDR3 is TGCGCCAGCAGCCAAGATATCGGGGGGCGAACTGAAGCTTTCTTT.

The chain combines TRBV5-6 with TRBJ2-3, with D perhaps matching TRBD2 (6 bases). Germline V lookup: CDR1 SGHDT, CDR2 YYEEEE. The CDR3 sequence is 15 residues long. V gave up 2 bases and J gave up 6 bases, with 16 bases separating them. CDR3 sequence (DNA): TGTGCCAGCAGCTTCTTTGGTAGTGGGGGGGATACGCAGTATTTT. This gives the protein CASSFFGSGGDTQYF.